A single sample is the source of the 24 T cell receptor beta chains below, sequenced in a study of blood T cell repertoires in COVID-19. Repertoires were generated with immunoSEQ multiplex PCR, while TCRdb's copy carries only in-frame clones and drops some. The sample records 20,000 to 25,000 clones, approximately 90% being singletons. Source material: peripheral blood. The receptors shown here come from a woman between 55 and 75 years old with active COVID-19.

This chain connects TRBV19 to TRBJ2-3, with TRBD1 matching 8 bases. Germline CDR1 LNHDA, CDR2 SQIVND (reference sequence). Unmatched junction bases numbered 10, after V lost 7 bases and J lost 4 bases. The CDR3 spans 15 residues. CDR3 coding DNA: TGTGCCAGTATGTTTGGGCAGGGGGCGGCAGATACGCAGTATTTT. Translation: CASMFGQGAADTQYF.

The chain has TRBV5-1 and TRBJ2-5, with 9 bases that match TRBD1. Per germline, CDR1 SGHRS and CDR2 YFSETQ. The CDR3 contains 14 residues. The junction had 4 bases not matched to a gene; V was cut back by 3 bases and J by 4 bases. The CDR3 loop is CASSSTGGRETQYF. In DNA form, the CDR3 reads TGCGCCAGCAGCTCCACAGGGGGCCGAGAGACCCAGTACTTC. Looking up the rest from reference TRBV5-1 and TRBJ2-5 gives the full variable domain: KAGVTQTPRYLIKTRGQQVTLSCSPISGHRSVSWYQQTPGQGLQFLFEYFSETQRNKGNFPGRFSGRQFSNSRSEMNVSTLELGDSALYLCASSSTGGRETQYFGPGTRLLVL.

This rearrangement joins TRBV19 to TRBJ2-7; 10 bases are shared with TRBD2. The CDR3 totals 15 residues. Losses at the gene ends were 1 base for V and 3 bases for J; bases not matched to a gene: 3. Per the germline V gene, CDR1 is LNHDA and CDR2 is SQIVND (reference sequence). CDR3 nucleotides: TGTGCCAGTAGTATAGTGGGGACTAGCGACTACGAGCAGTACTTC. Translated, it gives CASSIVGTSDYEQYF. The full variable domain, rest sourced from reference TRBV19 and TRBJ2-7, is DGGITQSPKYLFRKEGQNVTLSCEQNLNHDAMYWYRQDPGQGLRLIYYSQIVNDFQKGDIAEGYSVSREKKESFPLTVTSAQKNPTAFYLCASSIVGTSDYEQYFGPGTRLTVT.

The chain joins TRBV15 to TRBJ1-1, with no clear D. The germline V and J ends were trimmed by 5 bases and 3 bases, with 7 bases remaining between them. Looked up from germline, CDR1 is LNHNV and CDR2 is YYDKDF (reference sequence). This CDR3 is built from 12 residues. The CDR3 reads CATSAGYTEAFF. In DNA form, the CDR3 reads TGTGCCACCAGCGCCGGGTACACTGAAGCTTTCTTT.

The chain is built from TRBV7-2 and TRBJ1-6; 8 bases are a match to TRBD1. V shed 1 base and J 10 bases; nucleotides not matched to a gene: 3. Germline CDR1 SGHTA, CDR2 FQGNSA. CDR3 length: 14 residues. The CDR3 DNA follows: TGTGCCAGCAGCTTAGAGACAGGGGAATCACCCCTCCACTTT. It yields the protein CASSLETGESPLHF.

The chain employs TRBV7-8 and TRBJ1-2; D is uncertain. CDR1 SGHVS and CDR2 FQNEAQ come from the germline V gene. Deletions cut 0 bases from V and 5 bases from J, with 10 bases between. The CDR3 extends over 14 amino acids. This CDR3 reads CASSLALRGYGYTF. Here the CDR3 DNA reads TGTGCCAGCAGCTTAGCGTTAAGAGGGTATGGCTACACCTTC.

This sequence joins TRBV14 and TRBJ1-1; TRBD1 aligns across 7 bases. The V gene's germline CDR1 is SGHDN and CDR2 FVKESK. This CDR3 region has 12 residues. Trimming at V came to 4 bases and at J to 11 bases, leaving 7 bases not matched to a gene. CDR3 sequence reads: CASSPGGRIAFF. The CDR3 DNA reads as TGTGCCAGCAGCCCAGGGGGGCGGATCGCTTTCTTT.

The chain carries TRBV4-1 and TRBJ2-1, with 8 nucleotides matching TRBD2. The CDR3 totals 17 residues. J was trimmed by 4 bases and V by 0 bases; bases with no gene match: 8. CDR1 MGHRA and CDR2 YSYEKL come from the germline V gene. The CDR3 nucleotides are TGCGCCAGCAGCCAAGAGAGAGGACTAGCACGGTACAATGAGCAGTTCTTC. This encodes CASSQERGLARYNEQFF.

This chain uses TRBV5-4 with TRBJ2-1; 8 nucleotides match TRBD2. CDR1 SGHNT and CDR2 YYREEE come from the germline V gene (reference sequence). This CDR3 contains 15 residues. V was clipped by 2 bases and J by 2 bases; unmatched bases: 3. Here the CDR3 DNA reads TGTGCCAGCAGCTTAATTAGCGGGGCCTACAATGAGCAGTTCTTC. Residues: CASSLISGAYNEQFF. Complete variable domain (other parts from reference TRBV5-4 and TRBJ2-1): ETGVTQSPTHLIKTRGQQVTLRCSSQSGHNTVSWYQQALGQGPQFIFQYYREEENGRGNFPPRFSGLQFPNYSSELNVNALELDDSALYLCASSLISGAYNEQFFGPGTRLTVL.

J is TRBJ1-4 and V is TRBV19; TRBD1 agrees at 7 bases. Losses at the gene ends were 4 bases for V and 13 bases for J; bases not matched to a gene: 9. Germline CDR1 LNHDA, CDR2 SQIVND (reference sequence). This CDR3 region has 13 residues. The CDR3: CASSTRDSSSLFF. The CDR3 nucleotides read TGTGCCAGTAGTACTCGGGACAGTTCGTCACTGTTTTTT.

V gene TRBV6-5 combines with J gene TRBJ2-1; D is possibly TRBD2 (7 bases). The CDR3 spans 15 residues. The germline V and J ends were trimmed by 6 bases and 7 bases, with 19 bases remaining between them. Germline V gene sequence: CDR1 MNHEY, CDR2 SVGAGI. CDR3 bases: TGTGCCAGCAGCGGGGTAGGGGGGGGCCGAAATGAGCAGTTCTTC. It encodes CASSGVGGGRNEQFF.

This clone occurred a few times. The V gene is TRBV9, the J gene TRBJ2-7; 7 bases match TRBD1. The length of the CDR3 is 15 residues. J gave up 6 bases and V 2 bases, and 11 bases lay outside the gene matches. The germline V gene encodes CDR1 SGDLS and CDR2 YYNGEE. CDR3 DNA: TGTGCCAGCAGCGTGGGGGACAGCCTCCGCGGCGAGCAGTACTTC. It is translated as CASSVGDSLRGEQYF.

Comments on this clone: The germline gene is not matched at one end of the junction; a read error may be the cause. The chain combines TRBV7-7 with TRBJ2-7; no clear D gene. The CDR3 is 13 residues long. CDR1 and CDR2 from the germline V gene are SSHAT and FNYEAQ (reference sequence). The CDR3 coding sequence is TGTGCTAGCAGCTTAGACATGTCCTACGAGCAGTACTTC. Its protein product is CASSLDMSYEQYF.

This clone showed up just once. This chain connects TRBV3-1 (or the pseudogene TRBV3-2) to TRBJ2-1, with D hard to call. The CDR3 length is 13 residues. The V gene lost 4 bases and the J gene lost 5 bases, with 9 bases spanning the gap. Germline CDR1 reads LGHDT; CDR2 reads YNNKEL (reference sequence). As DNA, the CDR3 is TGTGCCAGCAGCCGATCCCAGAACAATGAGCAGTTCTTC. Amino acid sequence: CASSRSQNNEQFF.

The chain is built from TRBV11-1 and TRBJ2-7; 9 bases are a match to TRBD1. V shed 6 bases, J shed 6 bases, and the junction held 9 bases outside the gene matches. From germline, CDR1 is SGHAT and CDR2 FQDESV (reference sequence). The CDR3 sequence is 14 residues long. CDR3 residues: CASSLGTGLGEQYF. In nucleotides, the CDR3 is TGTGCCAGCAGTCTCGGGACAGGGCTCGGCGAGCAGTACTTC.

This clone was detected a few times. The chain links TRBV10-2 to TRBJ2-3; D remains unclear. With 5 bases removed from V and 2 bases from J, the gap between germline ends came to 11 bases. This CDR3 comprises 14 residues. Germline CDR1 is WSHSY and CDR2 is SAAADI. The CDR3, as DNA: TGCGCCAGCAGTAGAGCCGCTTCCACAGATACGCAGTATTTT. Translation: CASSRAASTDTQYF.

This chain uses TRBV3-1 (or the pseudogene TRBV3-2) with TRBJ2-6; D gene uncertain. V was trimmed by 0 bases and J by 4 bases, leaving 10 bases between them. CDR1 and CDR2 (germline): LGHDT, YNNKEL (reference sequence). This CDR3 has 16 amino acids. The DNA of the CDR3 is TGTGCCAGCAGCCAAGATGGGCAGAAAGGGGCCAACGTCCTGACTTTC. This encodes CASSQDGQKGANVLTF.

The J gene is TRBJ1-2, the V gene TRBV6-5; 8 bases are shared with TRBD1. Germline V gene lookup returns CDR1 MNHEY and CDR2 SVGAGI. The ends lost 1 base at V and 3 bases at J; junction bases unmatched: 4. The CDR3 sequence is 15 residues long. CDR3 DNA: TGTGCCAGCAGTTACTTGGGACAGGCGGACTATGGCTACACCTTC. Protein sequence: CASSYLGQADYGYTF.

Only one count was recorded for this clone. This chain joins TRBV12-3 or TRBV12-4 and TRBJ1-3; D not resolved. Trimming took 5 bases from V and 1 from J, leaving 6 bases between them. The CDR3 sequence is 13 residues long. CDR3 protein: CASSILSGNTIYF. The CDR3 DNA is TGTGCCAGCAGTATTCTTTCTGGAAACACCATATATTTT.

V usage is TRBV5-1 and J usage is TRBJ1-6; possible D gene TRBD1, 5 bases. The CDR3 is 15 residues long. Trimming stripped 0 bases from V and 8 bases from J, with 12 bases between. From germline, CDR1 is SGHRS and CDR2 YFSETQ. The CDR3 is CASSLAGQGYSPLHF. The DNA for the CDR3 is TGCGCCAGCAGCTTGGCCGGTCAGGGTTATTCACCCCTCCACTTT.

The chain carries TRBV5-1 and TRBJ2-2, with D tentatively TRBD2 (6 bases). The CDR3 totals 16 residues. Trimming removed 4 bases from V and 2 bases from J, with 15 bases in between. CDR1 is SGHRS, CDR2 YFSETQ, per germline. CDR3 in DNA: TGCGCCAGCAGCCCGGGACTCCTCGGCAACACCGGGGAGCTGTTTTTT. Translated, it gives CASSPGLLGNTGELFF.

The V gene is TRBV15, the J gene TRBJ1-1, with D possibly TRBD1 on 6 matching bases. The CDR3 loop spans 16 amino acids. Germline CDR1 LNHNV, CDR2 YYDKDF (reference sequence). V gave up 0 bases and J gave up 4 bases, with 15 bases separating them. The DNA for the CDR3 is TGTGCCACCAGCAGAGAAGGGGGACCCAACCCCACTGAAGCTTTCTTT. Amino acids: CATSREGGPNPTEAFF.

The chain links TRBV11-2 to TRBJ2-2; 8 bases align to TRBD1. The CDR3 extends over 15 amino acids. V lost 3 bases to trimming and J lost 1 base; unmatched junction nucleotides: 1. CDR1 and CDR2 (germline): SGHAT, FQNNGV. CDR3 protein: CASSLGTGNTGELFF. In DNA form, the CDR3 reads TGTGCCAGCAGCTTGGGGACAGGGAACACCGGGGAGCTGTTTTTT.

The genes are TRBV9 and TRBJ1-3; D remains ambiguous. The CDR3 covers 18 residues. Germline V gives CDR1 SGDLS, CDR2 YYNGEE. The ends were cut back, 4 bases at V and 0 bases at J, with 20 bases in the middle. DNA of the CDR3: TGTGCCAGCAGCCCCCAAGAGGCATCCTTTTACTCTGGAAACACCATATATTTT. This translates into CASSPQEASFYSGNTIYF.